This passage covers 24 T cell receptor beta chains from one sample sequenced in a study of T-cell memory formation after mild COVID-19. Each CDR3 protein is one row after TCRdb ran MiXCR on the 5' RACE reads. The table shows under 400,000 distinct CDR3 sequences, with approximately 27% occurring only once. The sample comprised PBMCs or a T cell subset sorted from them (not recorded which). The receptors derive from an adult woman who had mild COVID-19 (a few samples of this study predate the infection). Cell type and time point are not known.

This clonotype has a count of ten or more. This chain uses TRBV18 with TRBJ2-5; 7 bases match TRBD1. The germline V gene has CDR1 KGHSH and CDR2 LQKENI. J gave up 3 bases and V 4 bases, and 2 bases lay outside the gene matches. This CDR3 is 13 amino acids long. The CDR3 sequence is CASSRGTEETQYF. CDR3 coding DNA: TGTGCCAGCTCACGTGGGACAGAAGAGACCCAGTACTTC.

The chain has TRBV19 and TRBJ2-7; D remains ambiguous. Germline V gene data show CDR1 as LNHDA and CDR2 as SQIVND (reference sequence). V gave up 9 bases and J gave up 1 base, with 13 bases separating them. This CDR3 has 13 amino acids. The CDR3 DNA follows: TGTGCCAGCAGTGTGGGCAGATCCTACGAGCAGTACTTC. It is translated as CASSVGRSYEQYF.

This chain links TRBV7-3 with TRBJ2-3; 7 bases match TRBD2. There are 12 residues in the CDR3. CDR1 SGHTA and CDR2 FQGTGA come from the germline V gene. V dropped 5 bases and J dropped 10; count of bases not matched to a gene: 6. Here the CDR3 reads CASSQAGEAQYF. CDR3 in DNA: TGTGCCAGCAGCCAGGCGGGAGAAGCGCAGTATTTT.

This clonotype was counted many times. This chain connects TRBV5-1 to TRBJ2-1, with 12 bases fitting TRBD2. V lost 2 bases to trimming and J lost 7 bases; unmatched junction nucleotides: 10. The V gene's germline CDR1 is SGHRS and CDR2 YFSETQ. CDR3 length equals 17 residues. CDR3 region: CASSLSPLAGGYNEQFF. In DNA, the CDR3 is TGCGCCAGCAGCTTATCTCCCCTAGCGGGAGGGTATAATGAGCAGTTCTTC.

The chain carries TRBV29-1 and TRBJ2-1; possibly TRBD1 for D (5 bases). Germline V CDR1 and CDR2: SQVTM, ANQGSEA. V lost 4 bases and J lost 6, with 19 bases in between. This CDR3 is built from 15 residues. The CDR3 sequence is CSVGRPRVGANEQFF. In DNA, the CDR3 is TGCAGCGTTGGGCGACCCAGGGTCGGCGCCAATGAGCAGTTCTTC.

This clonotype has just a few counts. The chain recombines TRBV7-9 with TRBJ1-6; the D is unclear. The length of the CDR3 is 14 residues. V was pared by 2 bases and J by 10 bases, with 12 bases between. Germline assignment: CDR1 SEHNR and CDR2 FQNEAQ (reference sequence). In DNA, the CDR3 is TGTGCCAGCAGCTTACAGTCGACGGGATCACCCCTCCACTTT. This sequence encodes CASSLQSTGSPLHF.

This clonotype showed up just a few times. This rearrangement joins TRBV18 to TRBJ1-1; no definite D call. Trimming removed 3 bases at V and 5 bases at J, with 10 bases between. This CDR3 spans 13 amino acids. Germline lookup yields CDR1 KGHSH and CDR2 LQKENI. CDR3 coding DNA: TGTGCCAGCTCACCTCATTACGGTACTGAAGCTTTCTTT. Translation gives CASSPHYGTEAFF.

The chain has TRBV12-3 or TRBV12-4 and TRBJ1-5; D gene unclear. CDR3 length equals 16 residues. Deletions cut 6 bases from V and 2 bases from J, with 17 bases between. This CDR3 is CASRPEPGSGNQPQHF. CDR3 nucleotide sequence: TGTGCCAGCAGACCCGAACCGGGGAGTGGCAATCAGCCCCAGCATTTT.

The chain employs TRBV2 and TRBJ2-7; D gene ambiguous. Trimming removed 4 bases at V and 0 bases at J, with 10 bases between. CDR1 is SNHLY, CDR2 FYNNEI, per germline. This CDR3 has 14 residues. The CDR3 DNA follows: TGTGCCAGCAGTGGAGACATTTACTCCTACGAGCAGTACTTC. It yields the protein CASSGDIYSYEQYF.

The gene calls are TRBV7-8 and TRBJ2-7; the match to TRBD1 covers 8 bases. The CDR3 is 14 residues long. Germline CDR1 reads SGHVS; CDR2 reads FQNEAQ. Germline trimming cut 6 bases from V and 0 bases from J; bases unmatched to any gene: 4. In DNA form, the CDR3 reads TGTGCCAGCAGGGCGACAGGGGCCTCCTACGAGCAGTACTTC. Amino acids: CASRATGASYEQYF. Full variable domain (outside the CDR3, taken from reference TRBV7-8 and TRBJ2-7): GAGVSQSPRYKVAKRGQDVALRCDPISGHVSLFWYQQALGQGPEFLTYFQNEAQLDKSGLPSDRFFAERPEGSVSTLKIQRTQQEDSAVYLCASRATGASYEQYFGPGTRLTVT.

The genes are TRBV6-5 and TRBJ2-1; D gene uncertain. Looked up from germline, CDR1 is MNHEY and CDR2 is SVGAGI. The CDR3 covers 15 residues. The V end was cut by 2 bases, the J end by 4 bases, with 12 bases between. DNA of the CDR3: TGTGCCAGCAGTTACAGGAGCGCTGCATACAATGAGCAGTTCTTC. The encoded protein is CASSYRSAAYNEQFF.

The chain links TRBV5-1 to TRBJ1-1, with unresolved D. Germline CDR1 reads SGHRS; CDR2 reads YFSETQ. V gave up 3 bases and J gave up 6 bases, with 9 bases separating them. This CDR3 is 12 amino acids long. CDR3 nucleotides: TGCGCCAGCAGCTCCGACGGACCTGAAGCTTTCTTT. It codes for CASSSDGPEAFF.

The chain recombines TRBV30 with TRBJ1-2; D not resolved. The CDR3 extends over 13 amino acids. Trimming took off 1 base at V and 4 bases at J, with 10 bases between the two ends. The germline V gene encodes CDR1 GTSNPN and CDR2 SVGIG (reference sequence). CDR3 region: CAWSGATPYGYTF. For the CDR3, the DNA is TGTGCCTGGAGTGGCGCAACCCCCTATGGCTACACCTTC.

The chain recombines TRBV4-2 with TRBJ2-7, with TRBD1 identical over 9 bases. J gave up 3 bases and V 1 base, and 4 bases lay outside the gene matches. Germline CDR1 and CDR2: LGHNA and YNFKEQ. This CDR3 comprises 15 residues. The chain's CDR3 is CASSQVRDRVYEQYF. CDR3 DNA sequence: TGTGCCAGCAGCCAAGTAAGGGACAGGGTCTACGAGCAGTACTTC.

The chain is built from TRBV5-4 and TRBJ2-7; the D gene is possibly TRBD2 (7 bases). This CDR3 contains 16 residues. Germline V gene lookup returns CDR1 SGHNT and CDR2 YYREEE (reference sequence). V was clipped by 4 bases and J by 0 bases, with 17 bases between them. CDR3 bases: TGTGCCAGCAGCCCAACGGGGGGCTCGAGCTCCTACGAGCAGTACTTC. Protein sequence: CASSPTGGSSSYEQYF.

This chain joins TRBV7-8 and TRBJ2-1; TRBD2 aligns across 10 bases. Germline V gene data show CDR1 as SGHVS and CDR2 as FQNEAQ. This CDR3 is 15 amino acids long. With 4 bases clipped from V and 6 bases from J, the junction kept 6 bases outside the gene matches. The CDR3 region is CASSSGLASSNEQFF. The CDR3 DNA follows: TGTGCCAGCAGCTCGGGACTAGCGAGTAGCAATGAGCAGTTCTTC.

This clonotype was recorded a few times. The V gene is TRBV7-2, the J gene TRBJ1-3; D remains unclear. The CDR3 sequence is 15 residues long. Germline V gene lookup returns CDR1 SGHTA and CDR2 FQGNSA. The ends were cut back, 5 bases at V and 1 base at J, with 12 bases in the middle. The CDR3 reads CASSQSGRSGNTIYF. CDR3 DNA: TGTGCCAGCAGCCAAAGTGGGCGGTCTGGAAACACCATATATTTT.

The chain carries TRBV2 and TRBJ2-1; the match to TRBD2 covers 15 bases. Germline CDR1 is SNHLY and CDR2 is FYNNEI. The CDR3 totals 16 residues. V was clipped by 7 bases and J by 8 bases; unmatched bases: 9. CDR3 bases: TGTGCCAGCACCCCTCGGACTAGCGGGGGGGCGGATGAGCAGTTCTTC. This gives the protein CASTPRTSGGADEQFF.

This clonotype was seen a few times. This chain links TRBV12-3 or TRBV12-4 with TRBJ2-7; D possibly uses TRBD1 or TRBD2 (5 bases each). Trimming shortened V by 4 bases and J by 0 bases, and 13 bases separated the two germline ends. CDR3 length: 15 residues. This chain's CDR3 is CASSSFGTDSYEQYF. CDR3 sequence (DNA): TGTGCCAGCAGTTCCTTCGGGACGGACTCCTACGAGCAGTACTTC.

This rearrangement joins TRBV15 to TRBJ1-1; 11 bases line up with TRBD1. The length of the CDR3 is 15 residues. Looked up from germline, CDR1 is LNHNV and CDR2 is YYDKDF (reference sequence). V shed 3 bases, J shed 6 bases, and the junction held 6 bases outside the gene matches. CDR3 residues: CATSREGQGVPEAFF. Here the CDR3 DNA reads TGTGCCACCAGCAGGGAGGGACAGGGGGTCCCTGAAGCTTTCTTT.

The table lists this clonotype with many counts. The CDR3 DNA is TGTGCCAGCAACACACGGGACAGGACTACAGATACGCAGTATTTT. This codes for CASNTRDRTTDTQYF. The chain uses TRBV7-9 and TRBJ2-3; 8 nucleotides align to TRBD1. The CDR3 is 15 residues long. Germline assignment: CDR1 SEHNR and CDR2 FQNEAQ (reference sequence). V dropped 7 bases and J dropped 3; count of bases not matched to a gene: 9.

About this clonotype: The junction does not match germline at one end; this may be a read error. The V call is TRBV13, the J call TRBJ2-1; D is possibly TRBD1 (5 bases). The germline gives CDR1 PRHDT, CDR2 FYEKMQ (reference sequence). The CDR3 loop spans 16 amino acids. CDR3 in amino acids: CASSLGGDSSYNEQLF. The CDR3 DNA follows: TGTGCCAGCAGCTTAGGAGGCGACAGCTCCTACAATGAGCAGTTATTC.

This clonotype was seen a handful of times. The rearrangement joins TRBV5-1 to TRBJ2-2; 8 nucleotides align to TRBD1. The CDR3 loop spans 17 amino acids. The germline CDR1 and CDR2 sequences are SGHRS and YFSETQ. Trimming cost V 4 bases and J 3 bases; bases outside gene matches: 11. The CDR3 loop reads CASSRALTGDDTGELFF. CDR3 nucleotide sequence: TGCGCCAGCAGCCGGGCCCTGACAGGGGATGACACCGGGGAGCTGTTTTTT.

The V and J genes are TRBV6-5 and TRBJ1-2; TRBD1 agrees at 7 bases. Per germline, CDR1 MNHEY and CDR2 SVGAGI. V dropped 5 bases and J dropped 4; count of bases not matched to a gene: 7. The length of the CDR3 is 14 residues. CDR3 amino acids: CASSEQGLSYGYTF. CDR3 nucleotides: TGTGCCAGCAGTGAACAGGGGTTAAGCTATGGCTACACCTTC.